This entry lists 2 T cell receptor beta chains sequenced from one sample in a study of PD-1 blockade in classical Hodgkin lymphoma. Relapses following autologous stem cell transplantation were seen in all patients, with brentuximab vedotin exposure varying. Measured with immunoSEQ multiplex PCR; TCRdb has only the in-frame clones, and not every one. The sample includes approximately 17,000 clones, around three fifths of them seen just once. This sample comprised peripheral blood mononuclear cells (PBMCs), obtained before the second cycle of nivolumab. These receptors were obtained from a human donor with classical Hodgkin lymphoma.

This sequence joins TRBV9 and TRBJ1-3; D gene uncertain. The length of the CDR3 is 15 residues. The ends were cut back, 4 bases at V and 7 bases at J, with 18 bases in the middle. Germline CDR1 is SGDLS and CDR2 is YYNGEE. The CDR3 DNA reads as TGTGCCAGCAGCTCCGGGCCCAACCCAGAGAACACCATATATTTT. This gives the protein CASSSGPNPENTIYF.

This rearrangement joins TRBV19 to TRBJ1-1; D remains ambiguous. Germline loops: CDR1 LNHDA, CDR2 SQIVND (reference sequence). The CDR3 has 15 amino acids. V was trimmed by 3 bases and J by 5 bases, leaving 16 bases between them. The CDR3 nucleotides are TGTGCCAGTAGTATGAGCGGGGTAAGCATGACTGAAGCTTTCTTT. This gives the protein CASSMSGVSMTEAFF.